The next 2 T cell receptor beta chains were all read from a single sample in a study of beta chain features in type 1 diabetes. Findings and caveats of the study: TCRB CDR3 length was moderately but significantly reduced in all four CD4+ subsets of Type 1 diabetes patients.

Their antigen targets remain unknown. cDNA synthesis used the whole RNA isolate, giving expressed TCRB sequences. Assay: immunoSEQ multiplex PCR; the TCRdb copy retains only in-frame clones and omits some. The data show under 300,000 clones, roughly 25% seen once. Source material: naive CD4+ T cells from blood. The receptors originated from a woman younger than 45 with type 1 diabetes.

The chain joins TRBV11-2 to TRBJ2-7; TRBD1 is a possible D gene (6 bases). V was shortened by 5 bases and J by 4 bases, with 15 bases between the two germline ends. Germline assignment: CDR1 SGHAT and CDR2 FQNNGV. The CDR3 has 14 residues. CDR3 amino acids: CASSARRGSYEQYF. DNA for the CDR3: TGTGCCAGCAGCGCACGTAGGGGGTCTTACGAGCAGTACTTC.

This clone was seen a handful of times. V usage is TRBV25-1 and J usage is TRBJ2-3; no definite D call. This CDR3 comprises 12 residues. Germline CDR1 and CDR2: MGHDK and SYGVNS. The germline V and J ends were trimmed by 5 bases and 3 bases, with 6 bases remaining between them. CDR3 sequence reads: CASSPGTDTQYF. DNA of the CDR3: TGTGCCAGCAGTCCCGGGACAGATACGCAGTATTTT.